A single sample is the source of the 5 T cell receptor beta chains below, sequenced in a study of blood T cells in healthy people across ages. The second PCR ran about 6 to 12 cycles with a sample-barcoded 5' primer and J-beta primers. One entry per CDR3 protein results from TCRdb running MiXCR on the 5' RACE reads. The sample holds around 800,000 distinct CDR3 sequences, under 55% seen once. Sequencing was performed on blood. The source is a man between 60 and 75 years old in good health.

This clonotype was recorded a few times. CDR3 in DNA: TGCAGTGCTAGGTTAATTTCTTCTTACGAGCAGTACTTC. This encodes CSARLISSYEQYF. The chain carries TRBV20-1 and TRBJ2-7; no firm D call. The germline V and J ends were trimmed by 3 bases and 4 bases, with 13 bases remaining between them. The length of the CDR3 is 13 residues. The germline V gene has CDR1 DFQATT and CDR2 SNEGSKA (reference sequence).

The V and J genes are TRBV3-1 and TRBJ2-7, with no clear D. CDR1 LGHDT and CDR2 YNNKEL come from the germline V gene (reference sequence). CDR3 size: 13 residues. Trimming removed 6 bases at V and 2 bases at J, with 11 bases between. The CDR3 DNA is TGTGCCAGCAGAAAAGGGTGGGCCTACGAGCAGTACTTC. Residues: CASRKGWAYEQYF.

J is TRBJ1-6 and V is TRBV30; D not resolved. Germline lookup yields CDR1 GTSNPN and CDR2 SVGIG (reference sequence). The CDR3 length is 14 residues. V shed 3 bases and J shed 5 bases, with 11 bases lying between them. CDR3 amino acids: CAWRGRQDNSPLHF. In DNA, the CDR3 is TGTGCCTGGAGAGGGAGGCAGGATAATTCACCCCTCCACTTT.

The rearrangement links TRBV6-1 to TRBJ1-2; tentatively, D is TRBD1 (5 bases). The CDR3 sequence is 15 residues long. Germline V gives CDR1 MNHNS, CDR2 SASEGT. Trimming removed 6 bases at V and 6 bases at J, with 20 bases between. The CDR3 loop is CASRNPGGANDGYTF. CDR3 bases: TGTGCCAGCAGAAACCCGGGCGGGGCCAACGATGGCTACACCTTC.

This clonotype was seen ten or more times. The CDR3 is CASSGQGNEQFF. CDR3 bases: TGTGCCAGCAGCGGACAGGGTAATGAGCAGTTCTTC. This rearrangement joins TRBV13 to TRBJ2-1; 8 nucleotides align to TRBD1. V was pared by 5 bases and J by 7 bases, with 1 base of the junction left unmatched. The germline gives CDR1 PRHDT, CDR2 FYEKMQ (reference sequence). The CDR3 runs 12 residues.